The 22 T cell receptor beta chains below come from one sample, sequenced in a study of CD8+CD57+ T cells in acquired aplastic anemia. Flow cytometry had shown expanded CD8+CD57+ cells in the patients chosen for sequencing. The template for TCR beta VDJ and CDR3 sequence profiling was genomic DNA. TCRdb re-analysed the reads in MiXCR, keeping a single row per CDR3 protein. Of more than 150,000 distinct CDR3 sequences listed, about half are singletons. The sample comprised sorted CD4+, CD8+, or CD8+CD57+ T cells (not recorded which) from PBMCs. All receptors come from a human donor with aplastic anemia.

This clonotype was counted at least ten times. The chain joins TRBV24-1 to TRBJ2-3; 8 nucleotides align to TRBD2. This CDR3 has 14 amino acids. V shed 4 bases, J shed 1 base, and the junction held 0 bases outside the gene matches. From germline, CDR1 is KGHDR and CDR2 SFDVKD. The CDR3 region is CATSERGGTDTQYF. CDR3 sequence (DNA): TGTGCCACCAGTGAGCGGGGGGGCACAGATACGCAGTATTTT.

The chain has TRBV7-9 and TRBJ2-7; D unclear. The germline V and J ends were trimmed by 1 base and 1 base, with 5 bases remaining between them. Germline-derived CDR1 and CDR2 are SEHNR and FQNEAQ (reference sequence). There are 13 residues in the CDR3. This CDR3 is CASSLVWSYEQYF. The DNA for the CDR3 is TGTGCCAGCAGCTTAGTTTGGTCCTACGAGCAGTACTTC.

This chain joins TRBV6-5 and TRBJ1-2; D not certain. Trimming shortened V by 2 bases and J by 1 base, and 11 bases separated the two germline ends. The V gene's germline CDR1 is MNHEY and CDR2 SVGAGI. This CDR3 contains 15 residues. CDR3 in amino acids: CASSYQLEGNYGYTF. The CDR3 DNA sequence: TGTGCCAGCAGTTACCAGCTCGAAGGTAACTATGGCTACACCTTC.

The chain uses TRBV15 and TRBJ2-3, with 7 positions matching TRBD1. V trimming: 0 bases; J trimming: 2 bases; junction bases outside the gene matches: 5. This CDR3 comprises 16 residues. Looked up from germline, CDR1 is LNHNV and CDR2 is YYDKDF (reference sequence). CDR3 nucleotides: TGTGCCACCAGCAGAGATCGGGACAGATACACAGATACGCAGTATTTT. Translated: CATSRDRDRYTDTQYF.

This clonotype appeared many times. J is TRBJ1-2 and V is TRBV6-1; D might be TRBD1 (6 bases). The germline V gene encodes CDR1 MNHNS and CDR2 SASEGT. The CDR3 is 13 amino acids. The V end was cut by 8 bases, the J end by 6 bases, with 16 bases between. The CDR3 coding sequence is TGTGCCAGCCTCGATAACAGGGACGATGGCTACACCTTC. The encoded protein is CASLDNRDDGYTF.

In the case of this clonotype: A much larger clone lies one base from this, so it may be a read error. The CDR3 DNA reads TGTGCCAGCAGCTTATCGACAGTCTATAATGAAAAACTGTTTTTT. Translating it yields CASSLSTVYNEKLFF. This chain links TRBV7-9 with TRBJ1-4, with D maybe TRBD1 (5 bases). CDR3 size: 15 residues. Germline V gene lookup returns CDR1 SEHNR and CDR2 FQNEAQ (reference sequence). The V end was cut by 2 bases, the J end by 4 bases, with 11 bases between.

The CDR3 loop reads CSARGLREWFF. In nucleotides, the CDR3 is TGCAGTGCTAGAGGTTTGCGGGAGTGGTTCTTC. The rearrangement uses TRBV20-1 and TRBJ2-1; 7 bases align to TRBD2. Germline V gene lookup returns CDR1 DFQATT and CDR2 SNEGSKA (reference sequence). V dropped 1 base and J dropped 15; count of bases not matched to a gene: 6. The CDR3 spans 11 residues.

The chain employs TRBV10-3 and TRBJ2-6; tentative D call: TRBD2 (5 bases). Trimming pared 3 bases from V and 1 base from J, leaving 7 bases between. The CDR3 extends over 15 amino acids. Germline CDR1 reads ENHRY; CDR2 reads SYGVKD. This CDR3 reads CAISDSGSGANVLTF. The CDR3 nucleotides read TGTGCCATCAGTGACTCGGGGTCTGGGGCCAACGTCCTGACTTTC.

This clonotype was seen only a few times. The genes are TRBV25-1 and TRBJ1-6; D uncertain. Deletions cut 2 bases from V and 6 bases from J, with 14 bases between. CDR1 MGHDK and CDR2 SYGVNS come from the germline V gene. The CDR3 spans 16 residues. This chain's CDR3 is CASSESRARANSPLHF. As DNA, the CDR3 is TGTGCCAGCAGTGAAAGTAGGGCCAGAGCTAATTCACCCCTCCACTTT.

For this clonotype: One end of the junction is discordant with germline, which a read error may explain. V gene TRBV24-1 combines with J gene TRBJ2-5; 12 positions match TRBD2. The germline gives CDR1 KGHDR, CDR2 SFDVKD. The length of the CDR3 is 16 residues. CDR3 coding DNA: TGTGCCACCAGTGATTTTGTACTAGCGGGAGGAGAGGCCCAGTACTTC. Translated: CATSDFVLAGGEAQYF.

CDR3 loop: CSARGGSRGYEQYF. CDR3 in DNA: TGCAGTGCTCGGGGGGGTAGTAGGGGCTACGAGCAGTACTTC. The rearrangement uses TRBV20-1 and TRBJ2-7, with 8 bases lining up with TRBD2. The V gene end was trimmed by 5 bases and the J gene end by 3 bases; junction bases not matched to a gene: 9. The germline V gene has CDR1 DFQATT and CDR2 SNEGSKA (reference sequence). CDR3 size: 14 residues.

The V gene is TRBV11-2, the J gene TRBJ2-7; D could derive from TRBD1 or TRBD2 (6 bases each). CDR3 length equals 16 residues. Trimming left V 4 bases short and J 2 bases short, with 18 bases between. Germline CDR1 reads SGHAT; CDR2 reads FQNNGV. In DNA, the CDR3 is TGTGCCAGCAGCTCGGATGGGGGGCGCGCCCCCTACGAGCAGTACTTC. Encoded protein: CASSSDGGRAPYEQYF.

J is TRBJ2-1 and V is TRBV24-1; 10 nucleotides align to TRBD2. Germline V gene sequence: CDR1 KGHDR, CDR2 SFDVKD. The CDR3 totals 16 residues. V gave up 5 bases and J gave up 5 bases; unmatched junction bases: 8. The CDR3 DNA follows: TGTGCCACCAGTGCTTACCCGGGACTAGCGCACAATGAGCAGTTCTTC. This sequence encodes CATSAYPGLAHNEQFF.

This clonotype occurred a few times. This sequence may be a read error, since a much larger clone differs from it by one base. The conserved phenylalanine or tryptophan normally closing the CDR3 is absent here, so this likely arose from a read error. The V and J genes are TRBV20-1 and TRBJ1-1, with D maybe TRBD1 (6 bases). In germline, CDR1 is DFQATT, CDR2 SNEGSKA (reference sequence). V lost 0 bases to trimming and J lost 0 bases, with 11 bases between them. This CDR3 is 15 amino acids long. The CDR3 nucleotides are TGCAGTGCTAGAGATCCGGACAGATTGAACACTGAAGCTTTCTCT. This translates into CSARDPDRLNTEAFS.

For this clonotype: Likely a read error: the CDR3 ends without its conserved phenylalanine or tryptophan. The chain employs TRBV11-1 and TRBJ1-6, with 8 bases matching TRBD1. V shed 2 bases and J 2 bases; nucleotides not matched to a gene: 11. This CDR3 region has 19 residues. The V gene's germline CDR1 is SGHAT and CDR2 FQDESV (reference sequence). The CDR3 protein is CASSLLGQGQAPYNSPLHL. In DNA form, the CDR3 reads TGTGCCAGCAGCTTATTGGGTCAGGGACAGGCACCCTATAATTCACCCCTCCACTTG.

V is TRBV19 and J is TRBJ1-4; D perhaps matches TRBD1 (5 bases). Deletions cut 5 bases from V and 7 bases from J, with 14 bases between. Per the germline V gene, CDR1 is LNHDA and CDR2 is SQIVND (reference sequence). This CDR3 region has 14 residues. CDR3 amino acids: CASSGWGSGEKLFF. CDR3 coding DNA: TGTGCCAGTAGTGGATGGGGCTCGGGTGAAAAACTGTTTTTT.

In this sample, this clonotype turned up many times. V and J are TRBV10-3 and TRBJ1-1, with D perhaps matching TRBD1 (5 bases). Germline-derived CDR1 and CDR2 are ENHRY and SYGVKD. Trimming removed 3 bases from V and 8 bases from J, with 10 bases in between. This CDR3 has 12 amino acids. The CDR3 nucleotides read TGTGCCATCAGTGACGGGAGGACAGAAGCTTTCTTT. Amino acid sequence: CAISDGRTEAFF.

J is TRBJ1-1 and V is TRBV3-1; D gene uncertain. The germline V gene has CDR1 LGHDT and CDR2 YNNKEL (reference sequence). V lost 2 bases, J lost 2 bases, and 18 bases lay in between. There are 17 residues in the CDR3. Here the CDR3 reads CASSQISSKKINTEAFF. For the CDR3, the DNA is TGTGCCAGCAGCCAAATCAGTTCCAAGAAGATTAACACTGAAGCTTTCTTT.

The genes are TRBV6-6 and TRBJ2-3; maybe TRBD1 (6 bases). Germline assignment: CDR1 MNHNY and CDR2 SVGAGI (reference sequence). Trimming took 6 bases from V and 3 from J, leaving 16 bases between them. The CDR3 has 15 residues. DNA of the CDR3: TGTGCCAGCAGACAACAGGGTAGGGAAACAGATACGCAGTATTTT. This translates into CASRQQGRETDTQYF.

At least ten counts were recorded for this clonotype. This chain links TRBV20-1 with TRBJ2-1; 12 bases agree with TRBD2. The CDR3 has 12 amino acids. Germline-derived CDR1 and CDR2 are DFQATT and SNEGSKA (reference sequence). V gave up 7 bases and J gave up 5 bases; unmatched junction bases: 0. Here the CDR3 reads CSGLAGDNEQFF. The CDR3 DNA reads as TGCAGTGGACTAGCGGGGGACAATGAGCAGTTCTTC.

V and J are TRBV19 and TRBJ2-1; the D is unclear. Germline CDR1 and CDR2: LNHDA and SQIVND (reference sequence). The V gene lost 10 bases and the J gene lost 7 bases, with 20 bases spanning the gap. This CDR3 contains 14 residues. The CDR3 region is CATSPIRTLNEQFF. The CDR3 nucleotides read TGTGCCACCTCGCCGATCCGGACCCTAAATGAGCAGTTCTTC.

The genes are TRBV29-1 and TRBJ1-2; D unclear. Germline V gene lookup returns CDR1 SQVTM and CDR2 ANQGSEA. This CDR3 has 13 residues. Trimming took 6 bases from V and 3 from J, leaving 14 bases between them. The CDR3 DNA sequence: TGCAGCGTCAGCAAGGTTGGGGACTATGGCTACACCTTC. Its translation: CSVSKVGDYGYTF.